This TCR beta chain is drawn from a study of T-cell memory formation after mild COVID-19. On this clonotype itself: The antigen is undetermined.

Study-wide points: Clones contracting over day 15 to 85 were CD4/CD8 balanced, with later expanders leaning CD4+. Some clones that responded turned up in pre-infection memory, which suggests that cross-reactive memory joined in. In second-wave clones peaking day 37, SARS-CoV-2 specificity remained unconfirmed.

TCR alpha and TCR beta cDNA libraries carrying sample barcodes and UMIs were produced by 5'RACE using constant-segment primers. A single record per CDR3 protein comes from TCRdb applying MiXCR to the 5' RACE reads. The table lists 70,000 to 95,000 distinct CDR3 sequences, 9.5% to 15% of them singletons, with more than 35% in the top ten. Germline CDR1 MNHEY, CDR2 SVGAGI. The CDR3 sequence is 16 residues long. V was trimmed by 6 bases and J by 2 bases, leaving 17 bases between them. Source material: PBMCs or a T cell subset sorted from them (not recorded which). The chain recombines TRBV6-5 with TRBJ1-3; a weak D match, TRBD1 (6 bases). This sequence was found in a man between 18 and 29 years old who had mild COVID-19 (a few samples of this study predate the infection). Cell type and time point are not known. The CDR3 loop reads CASRAGAVNAGNTIYF. The CDR3 region has the DNA TGTGCCAGCAGGGCAGGGGCGGTTAACGCTGGAAACACCATATATTTT.